Listed below are T cell receptor beta chains from one sample, sequenced in a study of blood T cell repertoires in COVID-19. Profiled with immunoSEQ multiplex PCR; TCRdb holds only in-frame clones, not every one. The sample includes over 450,000 clones, about 89% of them seen just once. Sequenced: peripheral blood. Receptor source: a woman aged 45-60 years with COVID-19, enrolled during active disease. The CDR3 runs from the conserved cysteine through the conserved F or W. Fields, in order: CDR3 length, clone size, V gene, D gene, J gene, CDR3 protein, CDR3 DNA. A D gene is named only where the DNA matches it firmly. Some rows mark clone size as missing; the rest say once, few, many or name a class of expanded clone.

>15|NA|TRBV19|NA|TRBJ2-7
CASNPGGGGAYEQYF
TGTGCCAGTAACCCTGGAGGGGGGGGAGCGTACGAGCAGTACTTC
>15|NA|TRBV15|NA|TRBJ1-2
CATSAGFGSNYGYTF
TGTGCCACCAGCGCGGGTTTTGGCTCCAACTATGGCTACACCTTC
>16|NA|TRBV11-1|TRBD2|TRBJ2-7
CASSLLLAGSSYEQYF
TGTGCCAGCAGCTTGTTACTAGCGGGGAGCTCCTACGAGCAGTACTTC
>15|NA|TRBV5-6|TRBD1|TRBJ1-6
CASSSRDRVNSPLHF
TGTGCCAGCAGCTCTCGGGACAGGGTAAATTCACCCCTCCACTTT
>14|NA|TRBV19|NA|TRBJ2-7
CASSVQGGSYEQYF
TGTGCCAGTAGTGTGCAGGGTGGATCCTACGAGCAGTACTTC
>13|NA|TRBV5-1|TRBD1|TRBJ2-7
CASSTGGTYEQYF
TGCGCCAGCAGCACAGGGGGCACCTACGAGCAGTACTTC
>14|NA|TRBV5-1|TRBD1|TRBJ1-2
CASSLDRGSDGYTF
TGCGCCAGCAGCTTGGACAGGGGGAGTGACGGCTACACCTTC
>13|NA|TRBV15|NA|TRBJ1-2
CATSRDFQDGYTF
TGTGCCACCAGCAGAGATTTTCAGGATGGCTACACCTTC
>13|NA|TRBV2|TRBD1|TRBJ2-7
CASTGDRDYEQYF
TGTGCCAGCACTGGGGACAGGGACTACGAGCAGTACTTC
>13|once|TRBV12-3/TRBV12-4|TRBD1|TRBJ1-1
CASSSTGLIEAFF
TGTGCCAGCAGTTCGACAGGGCTAATTGAAGCTTTCTTT
>15|NA|TRBV19|NA|TRBJ1-5
CASSIIRGGHQPQHF
TGTGCCAGTAGTATCATCAGGGGCGGCCATCAGCCCCAGCATTTT
>17|NA|TRBV24-1|TRBD1|TRBJ1-3
CATSDSTGTGAGNTIYF
TGTGCCACCAGTGATTCAACCGGGACAGGGGCTGGAAACACCATATATTTT
>18|NA|TRBV15|TRBD1|TRBJ1-1
CATSRDPGTGGENTEAFF
TGTGCCACCAGCAGAGATCCCGGGACAGGGGGCGAGAACACTGAAGCTTTCTTT
>11|NA|TRBV20-1|TRBD1|TRBJ1-2
CSAGDSYGYTF
TGCAGTGCCGGGGACAGCTATGGCTACACCTTC
>16|NA|TRBV24-1|NA|TRBJ2-1
CATSDFVGSSYNEQFF
TGTGCCACCAGTGATTTTGTCGGGAGCTCCTACAATGAGCAGTTCTTC
>14|once|TRBV5-1|TRBD2|TRBJ2-3
CASSLEGRGDTQYF
TGCGCCAGCAGCTTGGAAGGGAGGGGAGATACGCAGTATTTT
>16|few|TRBV27|NA|TRBJ2-2
CASRPRKLGLTGELFF
TGTGCCAGCAGACCCCGAAAACTAGGGTTAACCGGGGAGCTGTTTTTT
>14|NA|TRBV19|TRBD1|TRBJ1-2
CASSMGQGAGGYTF
TGTGCCAGTAGTATGGGACAGGGGGCAGGTGGCTACACCTTC
>15|NA|TRBV19|TRBD1|TRBJ1-5
CASKGTGGGSQPQHF
TGTGCCAGTAAGGGAACAGGGGGTGGAAGTCAGCCCCAGCATTTT
>15|NA|TRBV6-5|TRBD1|TRBJ2-7
CASSTSGTGYYEQYF
TGTGCCAGCAGTACTTCCGGGACAGGTTACTACGAGCAGTACTTC
>13|NA|TRBV12-5|NA|TRBJ2-7
CASGMTGAREQYF
TGTGCTAGTGGTATGACAGGTGCGAGGGAGCAGTACTTC
>17|NA|TRBV7-6|TRBD2|TRBJ2-2
CASSFSSEAGHTGELFF
TGTGCCAGCAGCTTCAGTAGTGAAGCGGGGCACACCGGGGAGCTGTTTTTT
>12|NA|TRBV2|NA|TRBJ2-3
CASSGGDDTQYF
TGTGCCAGCAGTGGGGGAGATGATACGCAGTATTTT
>14|few|TRBV5-1|NA|TRBJ1-5
CASSLDGGNQPQHF
TGCGCCAGCAGCTTGGACGGAGGGAATCAGCCCCAGCATTTT
>14|NA|TRBV19|TRBD1|TRBJ2-4
CASSNTGGRNIQYF
TGTGCCAGTAGTAACACAGGGGGCAGAAACATTCAGTACTTC
>14|NA|TRBV6-6|NA|TRBJ1-1
CASRTRQMNTEAFF
TGTGCCAGCAGGACGAGACAGATGAACACTGAAGCTTTCTTT
>12|NA|TRBV5-4|NA|TRBJ1-2
CASTQGNYGYTF
TGTGCCAGCACTCAGGGTAACTATGGCTACACCTTC
>11|once|TRBV5-1|NA|TRBJ1-1
CASSYSGEAFF
TGCGCCAGCAGTTACAGCGGGGAAGCTTTCTTT
>13|NA|TRBV30|TRBD2|TRBJ2-7
CAWRIAGDYEQYF
TGTGCCTGGAGAATAGCGGGGGACTACGAGCAGTACTTC
>15|NA|TRBV18|TRBD1|TRBJ1-1
CASSLGQGTVNRAFF
TGTGCCAGCTCACTTGGACAGGGGACGGTCAACCGGGCTTTCTTT
>14|NA|TRBV3-1/TRBV3-2|NA|TRBJ1-2
CASSPAPGDYGYTF
TGTGCCAGCAGCCCGGCGCCGGGGGACTATGGCTACACCTTC
>15|NA|TRBV11-2|NA|TRBJ2-5
CASSSIHRDQETQYF
TGTGCCAGCAGCTCCATTCACAGGGACCAAGAGACCCAGTACTTC
>14|once|TRBV7-3|NA|TRBJ2-1
CASRSSGLYNEQFF
TGTGCCAGCAGGTCGAGCGGGCTTTACAATGAGCAGTTCTTC
>14|NA|TRBV5-1|NA|TRBJ2-2
CASSLGGRDGELFF
TGCGCCAGCAGCCTGGGGGGCAGGGACGGGGAGCTGTTTTTT
>13|NA|TRBV5-4|NA|TRBJ2-1
CASRGDIQGEQFF
TGTGCCAGCAGGGGGGATATACAGGGTGAGCAGTTCTTC
>17|NA|TRBV12-5|NA|TRBJ2-7
CASGLAPSGSVDYEQYF
TGTGCTAGTGGTTTGGCGCCCTCGGGGTCAGTGGACTACGAGCAGTACTTC
>15|NA|TRBV7-2|TRBD1|TRBJ2-7
CASSLSPGQGYEQYF
TGTGCCAGCAGCTTATCTCCAGGACAGGGCTACGAGCAGTACTTC
>17|NA|TRBV9|TRBD2|TRBJ2-5
CASSAQTSGSSRETQYF
TGTGCCAGCAGCGCCCAGACTAGCGGGTCTTCCAGGGAGACCCAGTACTTC
>19|NA|TRBV29-1|TRBD2|TRBJ2-5
CSVEDSTRERGPSWETQYF
TGCAGCGTTGAAGATTCGACTAGGGAGCGGGGTCCTTCTTGGGAGACCCAGTACTTC
>13|NA|TRBV9|NA|TRBJ2-3
CASSADYTDTQYF
TGTGCCAGCAGCGCGGACTATACAGATACGCAGTATTTT
>12|NA|TRBV2|NA|TRBJ1-5
CASSPSLQPQHF
TGTGCCAGCAGTCCTAGTTTACAGCCCCAGCATTTT
>15|once|TRBV5-1|TRBD2|TRBJ2-1
CASSWTSLGGDEQFF
TGCGCCAGCAGTTGGACTAGCCTTGGGGGTGATGAGCAGTTCTTC
>15|NA|TRBV5-3|TRBD1|TRBJ1-4
CARKGQGASNEKLFF
TGTGCCAGAAAGGGACAGGGGGCATCTAATGAAAAACTGTTTTTT
>13|NA|TRBV30|NA|TRBJ2-5
CAWNAGSEETQYF
TGTGCCTGGAATGCAGGCTCAGAGGAGACCCAGTACTTC
>14|NA|TRBV19|NA|TRBJ1-5
CASSITGGIQPQHF
TGTGCCAGTAGTATAACGGGGGGCATCCAGCCCCAGCATTTT
>14|NA|TRBV4-1|NA|TRBJ1-2
CASSRAGADYGYTF
TGCGCCAGCAGCCGAGCTGGGGCTGACTATGGCTACACCTTC
>16|NA|TRBV5-1|TRBD2|TRBJ2-3
CASSGGTSGDTDTQYF
TGCGCCAGCAGCGGCGGGACTAGCGGTGACACAGATACGCAGTATTTT